This T cell receptor (beta chain) is from a study of regulatory T cells in long-lasting Graves disease. Study summary: Patients met the persistent Graves' disease definition after over 5 years of antithyroid drugs with positive TSH receptor antibodies. Study-level points and caveats: Persistent disease was associated with favored TRBV28 usage and with favored use of TRBJ1-2 and TRBJ2-5. Less diverse TCR repertoires were seen in persistent Graves' patients than in newly diagnosed ones.

Germline values: CDR1 SGHTA, CDR2 FQGNSA. The CDR3 loop spans 15 amino acids. V was clipped by 4 bases and J by 0 bases, with 12 bases between them. Time point reported: persistent/refractory GD, antithyroid drugs over 5 years with positive TRAb. PBMC RNA served as the TCR library source. CDR3 regions were amplified by Arm-PCR using iRepertoire HTBI primers to build TCR beta libraries. The authors' processing: Throughout the samples, researchers identified about 56 TRBV and approximately 14 TRBJ segments. From the multiplex PCR reads, TCRdb called clonotypes with MiXCR, one entry per CDR3 protein. TCRdb, not the authors, supplied the V and J calls. The sample has about 340,000 distinct CDR3 sequences, 15% to 20% seen once. This clonotype was found many times. Its matching antigen is unknown.

This specimen was peripheral blood mononuclear cells (PBMCs), taken when the disease was refractory, from a patient treated with antithyroid drugs. The chain combines TRBV7-2 with TRBJ1-1; D unresolved. This receptor was obtained from a female donor with Graves disease. Written as DNA, the CDR3 is TGTGCCAGCAGCTCCAACAGCCTAATGAACACTGAAGCTTTCTTT. Protein product: CASSSNSLMNTEAFF.